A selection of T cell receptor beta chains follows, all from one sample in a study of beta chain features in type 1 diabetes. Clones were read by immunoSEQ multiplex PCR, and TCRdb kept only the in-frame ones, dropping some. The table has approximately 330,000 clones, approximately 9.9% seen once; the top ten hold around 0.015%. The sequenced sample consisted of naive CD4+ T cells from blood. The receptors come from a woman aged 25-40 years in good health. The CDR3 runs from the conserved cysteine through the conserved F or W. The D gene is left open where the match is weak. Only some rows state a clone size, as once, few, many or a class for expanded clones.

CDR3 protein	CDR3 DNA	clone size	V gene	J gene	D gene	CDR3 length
CASSLGGRTDTQYF	TGTGCCAGCAGCTTAGGCGGGCGCACAGATACGCAGTATTTT	-	TRBV7-2	TRBJ2-3	-	14
CASSRGLESYEQYF	TGTGCCAGCAGTAGGGGTTTGGAGTCCTACGAGCAGTACTTC	-	TRBV28	TRBJ2-7	-	14
CASSSPGTDTQYF	TGTGCCAGCAGCTCACCGGGCACAGATACGCAGTATTTT	few	TRBV7-3	TRBJ2-3	-	13
CASSLDVSGSVEQFF	TGTGCCAGCAGCTTAGATGTTAGCGGGAGCGTTGAGCAGTTCTTC	few	TRBV7-2	TRBJ2-1	TRBD2	15
CASSLRGTHRRNTEAFF	TGTGCCAGTAGTTTGCGGGGAACCCACAGACGTAACACTGAAGCTTTCTTT	-	TRBV19	TRBJ1-1	-	17
CASSLSGQGAYEQYF	TGTGCCAGCAGTTTATCCGGACAAGGGGCCTACGAGCAGTACTTC	few	TRBV27	TRBJ2-7	-	15
CASSVSGGVDEKLFF	TGTGCCAGCAGCGTATCGGGGGGGGTCGATGAAAAACTGTTTTTT	-	TRBV9	TRBJ1-4	-	15
CASSVGQGGNTYEQYF	TGTGCCAGCAGCGTAGGGCAGGGTGGGAATACCTACGAGCAGTACTTC	few	TRBV9	TRBJ2-7	-	16
CASSPTSTYSYNEQFF	TGTGCCAGCAGCCCGACTAGCACCTACTCCTACAATGAGCAGTTCTTC	-	TRBV9	TRBJ2-1	TRBD2	16
CASSLSATTGGARYEQYF	TGTGCCAGCAGCTTATCCGCAACTACAGGGGGCGCGCGCTACGAGCAGTACTTC	-	TRBV7-9	TRBJ2-7	TRBD1	18
CASSPPTGTQQYF	TGTGCCAGCTCACCACCGACCGGGACACAGCAGTACTTC	-	TRBV18	TRBJ2-7	-	13
CASSQYFLPGQGGRINEKLFF	TGCGCCAGCAGCCAATATTTCCTTCCGGGACAGGGAGGACGCATTAATGAAAAACTGTTTTTT	few	TRBV4-3	TRBJ1-4	TRBD1	21
CASSHTYNEQFF	TGTGCCAGCAGCCACACCTACAATGAGCAGTTCTTC	-	TRBV7-2	TRBJ2-1	-	12
CSVDTGRGAWEQFF	TGCAGCGTGGACACAGGGAGAGGGGCTTGGGAGCAGTTCTTC	-	TRBV29-1	TRBJ2-1	-	14
CASSLEQGREQYF	TGCGCCAGCAGCTTGGAACAGGGGCGGGAGCAGTACTTC	few	TRBV5-1	TRBJ2-7	TRBD1	13
CASSWSGTEQFF	TGTGCCAGCAGTTGGAGCGGGACTGAGCAGTTCTTC	few	TRBV5-4	TRBJ2-1	TRBD2	12
CSAEINYGYTF	TGCAGTGCAGAGATTAACTATGGCTACACCTTC	-	TRBV20-1	TRBJ1-2	-	11
CASSFRQDYGYTF	TGTGCCAGCAGTTTCCGACAGGACTATGGCTACACCTTC	-	TRBV28	TRBJ1-2	-	13
CASSWTSGKYTDTQYF	TGTGCCAGCAGCTGGACTAGCGGGAAATACACAGATACGCAGTATTTT	few	TRBV7-9	TRBJ2-3	TRBD2	16
CASTEREGSYNEQFF	TGCGCCAGCACTGAGCGGGAGGGCTCCTACAATGAGCAGTTCTTC	few	TRBV5-1	TRBJ2-1	TRBD2	15
CASSTSGEDYEQYF	TGTGCCAGCAGTACTAGCGGAGAGGATTACGAGCAGTACTTC	few	TRBV6-6	TRBJ2-7	TRBD2	14
CASSFQGEGYTF	TGTGCCAGCAGCTTTCAGGGTGAAGGCTACACCTTC	many	TRBV9	TRBJ1-2	-	12
CASSDYPAEQYF	TGTGCCAGCAGTGACTACCCTGCCGAGCAGTACTTC	-	TRBV2	TRBJ2-7	-	12
CASGSGGSATDTQYF	TGTGCCAGCGGTTCTGGAGGGTCGGCCACAGATACGCAGTATTTT	few	TRBV6-4	TRBJ2-3	-	15
CASSQESGQGGTALFF	TGCGCCAGCAGCCAAGAAAGTGGGCAGGGTGGCACAGCACTGTTTTTT	-	TRBV4-3	TRBJ1-4	-	16
CASSPWTALAKNIQYF	TGCGCCAGCAGCCCCTGGACAGCTCTAGCCAAAAACATTCAGTACTTC	few	TRBV5-1	TRBJ2-4	-	16
CASRTGTAAYEQYF	TGTGCCAGCCGAACCGGGACAGCGGCCTACGAGCAGTACTTC	-	TRBV28	TRBJ2-7	TRBD1	14
CASSPPSEQETQYF	TGTGCCAGCTCACCACCGTCAGAACAAGAGACCCAGTACTTC	few	TRBV18	TRBJ2-5	-	14
CASSQGTGYEQYF	TGCGCCAGCAGCCAAGGGACAGGCTACGAGCAGTACTTC	-	TRBV4-3	TRBJ2-7	TRBD1	13
CASSAAVKQETQYF	TGTGCCAGCAGCGCTGCAGTGAAACAAGAGACCCAGTACTTC	few	TRBV7-8	TRBJ2-5	-	14
CASSLEASVYTQYF	TGTGCCAGCAGCTTAGAGGCTAGCGTCTACACGCAGTATTTT	-	TRBV11-2	TRBJ2-3	-	14
CASSLDRVAKNIQYF	TGTGCCAGCAGCTTGGACAGGGTAGCCAAAAACATTCAGTACTTC	-	TRBV5-6	TRBJ2-4	-	15
CASSPTGIKQFF	TGTGCCAGCAGTCCCACCGGGATCAAGCAGTTCTTC	-	TRBV6-5	TRBJ2-1	-	12
CSVVGTVFYEQYF	TGCAGCGTTGTGGGGACAGTTTTTTACGAGCAGTACTTC	-	TRBV29-1	TRBJ2-7	TRBD1	13
CASSLVSGSVAYEQYF	TGTGCCAGCAGCTTAGTGAGCGGGAGCGTCGCCTACGAGCAGTACTTC	-	TRBV11-2	TRBJ2-7	TRBD2	16
CASRRNRGRTYEQYF	TGTGCCAGCAGGCGAAACAGGGGGAGAACCTACGAGCAGTACTTC	-	TRBV25-1	TRBJ2-7	TRBD1	15
CASSVTGYSTDTQYF	TGTGCCAGCAGCGTAACCGGGTACAGCACAGATACGCAGTATTTT	-	TRBV9	TRBJ2-3	-	15
CATSREAGSYEQYF	TGTGCCACCAGCAGAGAAGCCGGCTCCTACGAGCAGTACTTC	-	TRBV15	TRBJ2-7	-	14
CASSQDIRGGRGDEQFF	TGTGCCAGCAGCCAAGATATAAGGGGCGGGAGAGGGGATGAGCAGTTCTTC	-	TRBV4-2	TRBJ2-1	TRBD2	17
CASSFAGGFSYEQYF	TGTGCCAGCAGCTTTGCAGGGGGGTTCTCCTACGAGCAGTACTTC	-	TRBV5-4	TRBJ2-7	-	15
CASSFILAGISTDTQYF	TGTGCCAGCAGCTTTATTCTAGCGGGAATCAGCACAGATACGCAGTATTTT	few	TRBV7-9	TRBJ2-3	TRBD2	17
CASSILGTGPNTGELFF	TGTGCCAGTAGTATACTCGGTACAGGGCCGAACACCGGGGAGCTGTTTTTT	-	TRBV19	TRBJ2-2	-	17
CASPPSGRAGAYEQYF	TGTGCCAGCCCCCCTAGCGGGAGGGCCGGGGCCTACGAGCAGTACTTC	few	TRBV28	TRBJ2-7	TRBD2	16
CASADSNYGYTF	TGTGCCAGCGCCGACAGCAACTATGGCTACACCTTC	few	TRBV2	TRBJ1-2	-	12
CASSLANPNEAFF	TGTGCCAGCAGCTTAGCAAACCCTAATGAAGCTTTCTTT	-	TRBV7-9	TRBJ1-1	-	13
CASSLSSQETQYF	TGTGCCAGCAGCTTGTCCTCGCAGGAGACCCAGTACTTC	-	TRBV7-9	TRBJ2-5	-	13
CASGPGQGTDTQYF	TGTGCCAGCGGTCCGGGACAGGGCACAGATACGCAGTATTTT	-	TRBV7-3	TRBJ2-3	TRBD1	14
CASSQDVSPDYGYTF	TGTGCCAGCAGCCAAGATGTTAGCCCGGACTATGGCTACACCTTC	few	TRBV4-2	TRBJ1-2	-	15
CSGTDRGEGYTF	TGCAGCGGAACGGACAGGGGTGAAGGCTACACCTTC	few	TRBV29-1	TRBJ1-2	TRBD1	12
CASSRTGTEAFF	TGTGCCAGCAGCCGGACAGGGACTGAAGCTTTCTTT	few	TRBV7-9	TRBJ1-1	TRBD1	12